The following is a T cell receptor beta chain sequence with its context. This sample is part of a study of blood T cell repertoires in COVID-19. Across the study: Some COVID-19 samples were acute and others convalescent; all came from the United States, Italy and Spain. Sample material is recorded as cDNA or gDNA derived from T cells, B-cell-depleted T cells, or PBMCs.

J gave up 0 bases and V 5 bases, and 6 bases lay outside the gene matches. The germline V gene has CDR1 MDHEN and CDR2 SYDVKM. The CDR3 is 16 residues long. Per the authors' pipeline: Estimation of nucleated cell counts was performed using reference gene primer amplification. Method: immunoSEQ multiplex PCR; TCRdb's copy keeps in-frame clones and lacks some. That table furnishes V, J and clone size, whereas the DNA furnished D and trimming. Of some 220,000 clones listed, 84% are singletons. The V call is TRBV28, the J call TRBJ1-4, with 7 positions matching TRBD1. This TCR was recovered from a man in his fifties with acute or convalescent COVID-19. Sequences were obtained from peripheral blood. DNA for the CDR3: TGTGCCAGCAGTCTGCCAGACAGGGCAACTAATGAAAAACTGTTTTTT. Translating it yields CASSLPDRATNEKLFF.